What follows describes a single T cell receptor (beta chain). Using immunoSEQ multiplex PCR, the repertoire was profiled, and TCRdb retains in-frame clones only, with some absent. The table includes fewer than 250,000 clones, roughly 84% detected once. Deletions cut 0 bases from V and 6 bases from J, with 8 bases between. The CDR3 sequence is 13 residues long. CDR1 is WNHNN, CDR2 SYGVQD, per germline (reference sequence). The data are from a study of blood T cell repertoires in COVID-19. Study overall: Collection of acute and convalescent COVID-19 samples took place in the United States, Italy and Spain.

Across 20 to 25 US areas, participants ranged in age from about 18 to 100 years. This TCR came from a woman in her 30s who had been exposed to COVID-19. Sequences were obtained from PBMCs or T cells enriched from blood (not recorded which). V is TRBV10-1 and J is TRBJ1-2, with a weak D call TRBD1 (6 bases). CDR3 loop: CASSESAGDGYTF. In DNA, the CDR3 is TGCGCCAGCAGTGAGTCGGCAGGGGATGGCTACACCTTC.